These 4 T cell receptor beta chains originate from one sample sequenced in a study of glioma-infiltrating T cells after dendritic cell vaccination. The repertoire was sequenced with immunoSEQ multiplex PCR; TCRdb's copy has only in-frame clones and lacks some. The sample has some 90,000 clones, approximately 80% seen once. Time point described: after dendritic cell vaccination, including at tumor progression/relapse. The material sequenced was blood, taken after dendritic cell vaccination. The source is a human donor with glioblastoma.

This chain joins TRBV5-6 and TRBJ1-2; 7 bases are shared with TRBD1. CDR1 and CDR2 from the germline V gene are SGHDT and YYEEEE. J was trimmed by 4 bases and V by 5 bases; bases with no gene match: 5. The CDR3 is made up of 13 amino acids. CDR3 sequence (DNA): TGTGCCAGCAGGCTAACAGGGGTCTATGGCTACACCTTC. It encodes CASRLTGVYGYTF.

The genes are TRBV13 and TRBJ2-7, with D possibly TRBD1 on 6 matching bases. The V gene's germline CDR1 is PRHDT and CDR2 FYEKMQ (reference sequence). V was clipped by 3 bases and J by 4 bases, with 13 bases between them. CDR3 length: 14 residues. CDR3 residues: CASSLGTLIYEQYV. The DNA of the CDR3 is TGTGCCAGCAGCTTGGGGACACTTATTTACGAGCAGTACGTC.

The gene calls are TRBV12-5 and TRBJ1-1; D gene ambiguous. Trimming removed 0 bases at V and 2 bases at J, with 7 bases between. Germline V gene lookup returns CDR1 LGHNT and CDR2 FRNRAP. CDR3 length equals 14 residues. CDR3 in DNA: TGTGCTAGTGGTTTGGTAAACAGCAACACTGAAGCTTTCTTT. Residues: CASGLVNSNTEAFF. The complete variable domain, with remaining parts taken from reference TRBV12-5 and TRBJ1-1, reads DARVTQTPRHKVTEMGQEVTMRCQPILGHNTVFWYRQTMMQGLELLAYFRNRAPLDDSGMPKDRFSAEMPDATLATLKIQPSEPRDSAVYFCASGLVNSNTEAFFGQGTRLTVV.

The rearrangement links TRBV6-5 to TRBJ2-7; D ambiguous. Germline V gene sequence: CDR1 MNHEY, CDR2 SVGAGI. The CDR3 loop spans 13 amino acids. Trimming shortened V by 2 bases and J by 3 bases, and 8 bases separated the two germline ends. CDR3 coding DNA: TGTGCCAGCAGTTACGGTCAGTTCTACGAGCAGTACTTC. Its protein product is CASSYGQFYEQYF.